This T cell receptor (beta chain) was sequenced during a study of shared clonotypes between healthy human individuals. The V end lost 4 bases, the J end lost 0 bases, and 16 bases lay between the germline ends. CDR1 is SGHTS and CDR2 is YDEGEE in the germline V gene. CDR3 size: 16 residues. Study findings and constraints: Few donors limited the genetic and exposure-history diversity represented.

This clone was recorded only once. Its target is unknown. CD8 cells classed as naive were CD45RO-negative and positively selected for CCR7, excluding terminally differentiated effector memory CD45RA+ cells. TCRdb keeps only in-frame clones here, not all; method: immunoSEQ multiplex PCR. The data contain about 2.2 million clones, 93% of them singletons. The chain links TRBV5-8 to TRBJ1-1, with D perhaps matching TRBD1 (5 bases). The source of this sequence is a man aged 18-30 years in good health. Some clones in this sample may be carry-over from other donors' samples. Sequencing used naive CD8+ T cells from PBMCs. CDR3 sequence reads: CASSPRSPGLNTEAFF. CDR3 DNA sequence: TGTGCCAGCAGCCCACGGTCGCCGGGACTGAACACTGAAGCTTTCTTT.